The 28 T cell receptor beta chains listed next were all sequenced from one sample in a study of cytomegalovirus exposure and HLA in healthy donors. Vbeta (60) and Jbeta (13) primers were used in the PCR. Sequencing used immunoSEQ multiplex PCR; TCRdb keeps in-frame clones, though not all of them. The sample lists roughly 260,000 clones, about four fifths occurring once. The material sequenced was PBMCs. The receptors shown here come from a woman between 35 and 50 years old in good health and CMV-seropositive.

The V and J genes are TRBV19 and TRBJ1-5; D gene ambiguous. CDR1 and CDR2 from the germline V gene are LNHDA and SQIVND (reference sequence). There are 13 residues in the CDR3. V was trimmed by 9 bases and J by 0 bases, leaving 9 bases between them. CDR3 sequence: CASDLVSNQPQHF. In nucleotides, the CDR3 is TGTGCCAGCGACTTGGTTAGCAATCAGCCCCAGCATTTT.

The chain recombines TRBV5-1 with TRBJ2-7; the D gene is possibly TRBD1 (6 bases). The CDR3 totals 13 residues. CDR1 and CDR2 (germline): SGHRS, YFSETQ. V lost 0 bases to trimming and J lost 4 bases, with 8 bases between them. Written as DNA, the CDR3 is TGCGCCAGCAGCTTGGCCGACAGGTACGAGCAGTACTTC. Translation: CASSLADRYEQYF. Together with reference TRBV5-1 and TRBJ2-7, the CDR3 gives the full variable domain: KAGVTQTPRYLIKTRGQQVTLSCSPISGHRSVSWYQQTPGQGLQFLFEYFSETQRNKGNFPGRFSGRQFSNSRSEMNVSTLELGDSALYLCASSLADRYEQYFGPGTRLTVT.

The chain has TRBV30 and TRBJ1-2, with D possibly being TRBD1 (5 bases). The CDR3 covers 13 residues. Trimming stripped 3 bases from V and 4 bases from J, with 12 bases between. Looked up from germline, CDR1 is GTSNPN and CDR2 is SVGIG (reference sequence). The DNA for the CDR3 is TGTGCCTGGAGCTGGGGCAGGAGCTATGGCTACACCTTC. This sequence encodes CAWSWGRSYGYTF.

The chain employs TRBV5-1 and TRBJ2-3; the match to TRBD2 covers 11 bases. The V gene end was trimmed by 0 bases and the J gene end by 5 bases; junction bases not matched to a gene: 5. CDR3 length: 16 amino acids. CDR1 and CDR2 from the germline V gene are SGHRS and YFSETQ. For the CDR3, the DNA is TGCGCCAGCAGCTTGGGTAGCGGGAGGGCTGGAGATACGCAGTATTTT. It specifies CASSLGSGRAGDTQYF.

The CDR3 nucleotides read TGTGCCAGCAGTGCCGGGACAGGAGTTGAAAAACTGTTTTTT. This sequence encodes CASSAGTGVEKLFF. The genes are TRBV6-1 and TRBJ1-4; 8 nucleotides align to TRBD1. Germline V gene data show CDR1 as MNHNS and CDR2 as SASEGT. CDR3 length: 14 amino acids. The junction had 5 bases not matched to a gene; V was cut back by 4 bases and J by 7 bases.

The V call is TRBV9, the J call TRBJ2-1; D ambiguous. Germline lookup yields CDR1 SGDLS and CDR2 YYNGEE. V was trimmed by 4 bases and J by 0 bases, leaving 8 bases between them. The CDR3 runs to 14 residues. CDR3 DNA sequence: TGTGCCAGCAGCCCTTCGGGCTCCTACAATGAGCAGTTCTTC. Protein: CASSPSGSYNEQFF.

The rearrangement uses TRBV9 and TRBJ2-3; perhaps TRBD2 as D (6 bases). From germline, CDR1 is SGDLS and CDR2 YYNGEE. The CDR3 loop spans 18 amino acids. The ends were cut back, 3 bases at V and 0 bases at J, with 20 bases in the middle. CDR3 nucleotide sequence: TGTGCCAGCAGCGCCCATTCACCTGGGGGACTCAGCACAGATACGCAGTATTTT. Translated: CASSAHSPGGLSTDTQYF.

This chain uses TRBV5-1 with TRBJ1-5; 9 bases agree with TRBD1. This CDR3 region has 15 residues. The V and J ends lost 4 bases and 7 bases, in that order; junction bases with no gene match: 9. Germline-derived CDR1 and CDR2 are SGHRS and YFSETQ. The CDR3 sequence: CASSLGQGDRQPQHF. As DNA, the CDR3 is TGCGCCAGCAGCCTGGGACAGGGAGACCGACAGCCCCAGCATTTT.

This clone was found once. V is TRBV6-5 and J is TRBJ2-1, with D unclear. The CDR3 consists of 13 residues. The germline CDR1 and CDR2 sequences are MNHEY and SVGAGI. V was trimmed by 2 bases and J by 7 bases, leaving 9 bases between them. The CDR3 reads CASSYALRNEQFF. Here the CDR3 DNA reads TGTGCCAGCAGTTACGCCCTACGGAATGAGCAGTTCTTC.

The chain has TRBV2 and TRBJ2-7, with 8 bases aligning to TRBD1. This CDR3 spans 14 amino acids. The germline V gene has CDR1 SNHLY and CDR2 FYNNEI. Trimming took 6 bases from V and 3 from J; bases not matched to a gene: 7. Written as DNA, the CDR3 is TGTGCCAGCAGAATTGGGACAGGTAACTACGAGCAGTACTTC. It yields the protein CASRIGTGNYEQYF.

The chain links TRBV27 to TRBJ2-1; possibly TRBD2 for D (6 bases). Trimming removed 3 bases at V and 5 bases at J, with 14 bases between. CDR1 and CDR2 (germline): MNHEY, SMNVEV (reference sequence). The CDR3 loop spans 15 amino acids. Written as DNA, the CDR3 is TGTGCCAGCAGTTTGGGGGGTGGGAGTAACAATGAGCAGTTCTTC. Translating it yields CASSLGGGSNNEQFF.

The chain joins TRBV4-3 to TRBJ2-5, with TRBD2 as a possible D gene (6 bases). Trimming cost V 1 base and J 0 bases, with 12 bases left between them. The CDR3 has 16 residues. Germline CDR1 and CDR2: LGHNA and YSLEER. The CDR3 DNA sequence: TGCGCCAGCAGCCAAGGAGCGGGCCTGTACCAAGAGACCCAGTACTTC. Its protein product is CASSQGAGLYQETQYF.

The chain couples TRBV7-9 to TRBJ1-5; no definite D call. Trimming took off 5 bases at V and 7 bases at J, with 15 bases between the two ends. Germline CDR1 and CDR2: SEHNR and FQNEAQ (reference sequence). The CDR3 consists of 14 residues. This chain's CDR3 is CASSLSGGKQPQHF. CDR3 coding DNA: TGTGCCAGCAGCCTCTCGGGAGGGAAACAGCCCCAGCATTTT.

This chain uses TRBV4-1 with TRBJ1-4; the D gene is possibly TRBD1 (5 bases). From germline, CDR1 is MGHRA and CDR2 YSYEKL. The CDR3 consists of 15 residues. Trimming removed 1 base from V and 7 bases from J, with 13 bases in between. The CDR3 DNA is TGCGCCAGCAGCCAAGGTCTCCAGGGAAGTGAAAAACTGTTTTTT. Translated: CASSQGLQGSEKLFF.

V is TRBV28 and J is TRBJ2-3, with 7 bases that match TRBD1. The germline V gene has CDR1 MDHEN and CDR2 SYDVKM. V dropped 4 bases and J dropped 7; count of bases not matched to a gene: 8. The length of the CDR3 is 14 residues. The CDR3 nucleotides are TGTGCCAGCAGTTATGGGATGGGACAGAATACGCAGTATTTT. Translation gives CASSYGMGQNTQYF.

The gene calls are TRBV5-6 and TRBJ2-7; D is perhaps TRBD2 (6 bases). Trimming took 4 bases from V and 5 from J, leaving 19 bases between them. CDR1 is SGHDT and CDR2 is YYEEEE in the germline V gene. The CDR3 runs 15 residues. Written as DNA, the CDR3 is TGTGCCAGCAGCCTAGGAGGGGCCCGTATCCACGAGCAGTACTTC. It codes for CASSLGGARIHEQYF.

The chain couples TRBV7-9 to TRBJ2-1, with D hard to call. Germline V CDR1 and CDR2: SEHNR, FQNEAQ (reference sequence). The CDR3 totals 14 residues. Deletions cut 1 base from V and 4 bases from J, with 8 bases between. CDR3 coding DNA: TGTGCCAGCAGCTTAGGGCAGGATTACAATGAGCAGTTCTTC. This encodes CASSLGQDYNEQFF.

The CDR3 spells CASSWTLGAANTEAFF. DNA of the CDR3: TGTGCCAGCAGTTGGACCCTAGGGGCCGCTAACACTGAAGCTTTCTTT. The genes are TRBV6-5 and TRBJ1-1; weak D call: TRBD1 (5 bases). Trimming stripped 4 bases from V and 2 bases from J, with 17 bases between. This CDR3 has 16 residues. Germline CDR1 is MNHEY and CDR2 is SVGAGI.

This clone showed up just a few times. The chain carries TRBV4-3 and TRBJ2-1; 14 bases are a match to TRBD2. Germline CDR1 reads LGHNA; CDR2 reads YSLEER. The CDR3 extends over 15 amino acids. V lost 2 bases and J lost 7; bases outside the gene matches: 1. The CDR3 nucleotides read TGCGCCAGCAGCCAACGGACTAGCGGGAGGAATGAGCAGTTCTTC. As protein: CASSQRTSGRNEQFF.

The chain joins TRBV9 to TRBJ1-1; 7 positions match TRBD1. Germline CDR1 SGDLS, CDR2 YYNGEE. The V gene end was trimmed by 3 bases and the J gene end by 1 base; junction bases not matched to a gene: 6. The CDR3 runs 15 residues. The CDR3 nucleotides read TGTGCCAGCAGCGAGGGGGCTTGGGAGAACACTGAAGCTTTCTTT. This sequence encodes CASSEGAWENTEAFF.

This rearrangement joins TRBV10-3 to TRBJ2-1; D uncertain. CDR1 is ENHRY, CDR2 SYGVKD, per germline. Deletions cut 10 bases from V and 0 bases from J, with 16 bases between. This CDR3 contains 15 residues. CDR3 amino acids: CATALGVNSYNEQFF. In DNA, the CDR3 is TGTGCCACCGCCCTGGGCGTCAACTCCTACAATGAGCAGTTCTTC.

CDR3 sequence: CASSLGSGLSYNEQFF. CDR3 bases: TGTGCCAGCAGCTTAGGTTCCGGACTATCCTACAATGAGCAGTTCTTC. The chain recombines TRBV13 with TRBJ2-1, with D tentatively TRBD2 (6 bases). CDR1 is PRHDT and CDR2 is FYEKMQ in the germline V gene (reference sequence). Trimming left V 0 bases short and J 1 base short, with 10 bases between. This CDR3 region has 16 residues.

The genes are TRBV7-3 and TRBJ2-7; TRBD2 aligns across 11 bases. Germline CDR1 is SGHTA and CDR2 is FQGTGA. This CDR3 is 15 amino acids long. V dropped 4 bases and J dropped 4; count of bases not matched to a gene: 6. CDR3 coding DNA: TGTGCCAGCAGCTCCTTAGCGGGAGGGCGGTACGAGCAGTACTTC. This gives the protein CASSSLAGGRYEQYF.

The chain couples TRBV6-1 to TRBJ2-1; maybe TRBD1 (7 bases). V gave up 0 bases and J gave up 0 bases, with 9 bases separating them. This CDR3 contains 16 residues. The germline V gene encodes CDR1 MNHNS and CDR2 SASEGT. DNA of the CDR3: TGTGCCAGCAGTGAAGCCAGGGGGGTCTCCTACAATGAGCAGTTCTTC. Encoded protein: CASSEARGVSYNEQFF.

The chain employs TRBV19 and TRBJ2-7, with D possibly matching TRBD1 (5 bases). Trimming took 2 bases from V and 1 from J, leaving 9 bases between them. The CDR3 loop spans 14 amino acids. Germline V gene data show CDR1 as LNHDA and CDR2 as SQIVND (reference sequence). Here the CDR3 reads CASSIRGMSYEQYF. CDR3 nucleotides: TGTGCCAGTAGTATAAGGGGAATGTCCTACGAGCAGTACTTC.

This chain connects TRBV2 to TRBJ1-1; possibly TRBD1 for D (6 bases). The V gene's germline CDR1 is SNHLY and CDR2 FYNNEI. The CDR3 is made up of 13 amino acids. V gave up 4 bases and J gave up 1 base, with 7 bases separating them. This CDR3 reads CASSGQANTEAFF. The CDR3 DNA is TGTGCCAGCAGTGGACAGGCGAACACTGAAGCTTTCTTT.

This chain uses TRBV5-1 with TRBJ2-7; D remains unclear. Trimming took off 0 bases at V and 0 bases at J, with 13 bases between the two ends. In germline, CDR1 is SGHRS, CDR2 YFSETQ. The CDR3 loop spans 16 amino acids. CDR3 amino acids: CASSLVPVGSSYEQYF. As DNA, the CDR3 is TGCGCCAGCAGCTTGGTTCCTGTTGGCAGCTCCTACGAGCAGTACTTC.

The genes are TRBV5-8 and TRBJ1-2, with D tentatively TRBD1 (5 bases). The CDR3 sequence is 15 residues long. Germline assignment: CDR1 SGHTS and CDR2 YDEGEE. Trimming shortened V by 1 base and J by 1 base, and 11 bases separated the two germline ends. The CDR3 region has the DNA TGTGCCAGCAGCTTGCCATCTCAGGGTAACTATGGCTACACCTTC. Protein product: CASSLPSQGNYGYTF.